These T cell receptor beta chains were read from a single sample in a study of spatial heterogeneity in lung cancer. TCRdb processed the 5' RACE reads anew with MiXCR; each CDR3 protein has one entry. The repertoire holds 35,000 to 55,000 distinct CDR3 sequences, about 13% seen once, with about 60% in the top ten. Material: PBMCs, obtained at surgery. Receptor source: a male donor with early-stage non-small cell lung cancer. CDR3s leave out the opening cysteine and the closing phenylalanine or tryptophan. The D gene is left open where the match is weak.

>TRBV6-5|-|TRBJ2-5
ATNKKETQY
>TRBV5-1|-|TRBJ2-3
ASSFYRESTDTQY
>TRBV12-3/TRBV12-4|TRBD1|TRBJ1-1
ASSRDREGRTEAF
>TRBV7-9|-|TRBJ1-2
ASSSGQLINGYT
>TRBV18|-|TRBJ2-1
ASSLSTGTLTREQF
>TRBV11-2|TRBD2|TRBJ2-3
ASAPLLAGATTDTQY
>TRBV2|-|TRBJ2-7
ASSEQRESAEQY
>TRBV9|-|TRBJ2-3
ASSVGVTDTQY
>TRBV7-3|TRBD2|TRBJ2-7
ASSLMALAGGTYEQY
>TRBV13|TRBD2|TRBJ2-3
ASSLVLAGVTDTQY
>TRBV7-9|-|TRBJ1-4
ASSPSRATIEKLF
>TRBV5-1|-|TRBJ1-1
ASSQTFGASGGKAF
>TRBV6-1|-|TRBJ2-2
ASSQGQSTGELF
>TRBV11-1|-|TRBJ2-2
ASSPEDERNTGELF
>TRBV5-1|-|TRBJ2-5
ASSLVSGQQETQY
>TRBV24-1|-|TRBJ1-5
ATRMASGEGNQPQH
>TRBV3-1|TRBD1|TRBJ2-7
ASSQPTGLLEQY
>TRBV5-5|-|TRBJ2-5
ASSIRAQETQY
>TRBV10-3|TRBD1|TRBJ2-7
AISGTGTYEQY
>TRBV7-7|-|TRBJ2-5
ASSPTGLAQETQY
>TRBV3-1|TRBD2|TRBJ2-2
ASSLREGTGELF
>TRBV20-1|TRBD2|TRBJ2-3
SARRSTSGGAPDTQY
>TRBV7-7|TRBD1|TRBJ2-2
ASSPLGQGTNTGELF
>TRBV10-3|-|TRBJ2-4
AIGSRPDIQY
>TRBV7-8|TRBD2|TRBJ2-7
ASSILGGSGSYEQY
>TRBV3-1|-|TRBJ2-2
ASSQDSVASGELF
>TRBV7-9|-|TRBJ2-7
ASSSRWGRGEQY
>TRBV27|-|TRBJ1-5
ASSPDGYQPQH
>TRBV29-1|TRBD2|TRBJ2-1
SMGLAGAGEQF
>TRBV3-1|-|TRBJ2-7
ASSQDVGASYEQY
>TRBV6-1|-|TRBJ2-5
ASSPTVSQETQY
>TRBV13|-|TRBJ2-5
ASSFSQETQY
>TRBV4-2|-|TRBJ2-3
ASSQVRGQDTQY
>TRBV29-1|-|TRBJ1-5
SVNMGSGNQPQH
>TRBV6-5|-|TRBJ1-1
ASSYSTEEHTEAF
>TRBV29-1|-|TRBJ1-1
SVDSGRDEAF
>TRBV2|TRBD1|TRBJ2-1
ASILDRGDEQF
>TRBV7-2|-|TRBJ1-5
ASSYATDQPQH
>TRBV2|TRBD1|TRBJ2-2
ASSQQGDTGELF
>TRBV4-3|-|TRBJ2-3
ASSQEGNYGTILSTGTQY
>TRBV6-5|TRBD1|TRBJ1-6
ASLRGQGYGPLH
>TRBV2|-|TRBJ2-2
ASSMMQNTGELF
>TRBV11-3|-|TRBJ2-1
ASSLEAENEQF
>TRBV12-3/TRBV12-4|-|TRBJ2-3
ASSPIRGTRTDTQY
>TRBV7-8|-|TRBJ2-7
ASSLEGTPSYEQY
>TRBV7-6|-|TRBJ2-1
ASSPSRTPYNEQF
>TRBV7-6|-|TRBJ1-2
ASSSLESATGGYGYT
>TRBV12-3/TRBV12-4|TRBD1|TRBJ2-6
ASSPTGAGANVLT
>TRBV7-9|-|TRBJ2-5
ASSPRGAETQY
>TRBV2|-|TRBJ2-3
ASSELRPAADTQY
>TRBV24-1|-|TRBJ2-7
ATSDLY
>TRBV18|TRBD2|TRBJ2-3
ASSLGTSGIGTDTQY
>TRBV5-1|TRBD1|TRBJ1-1
ASSWDRLNTEAF
>TRBV7-8|TRBD2|TRBJ2-7
ASSFTGTGGEQY
>TRBV5-1|-|TRBJ2-7
ASSLQEGEQY